This T cell receptor (beta chain) was documented in a study of blood T cell repertoires in COVID-19. The protocol was immunoSEQ multiplex PCR, while the TCRdb copy is restricted to in-frame clones and leaves out a portion. This sample has roughly 230,000 clones; more than 70% occur once, and the top ten carry approximately 4%. Looked up from germline, CDR1 is SGHRS and CDR2 is YFSETQ. CDR3 length: 15 residues. V was clipped by 0 bases and J by 3 bases; unmatched bases: 2. The sequence came from a woman older than 75 with acute or convalescent COVID-19. Sequencing used peripheral blood. The chain is built from TRBV5-1 and TRBJ2-1, with TRBD2 identical over 8 bases. CDR3 amino acids: CASSLASGGYNEQFF. As DNA, the CDR3 is TGCGCCAGCAGCTTGGCCAGCGGGGGCTACAATGAGCAGTTCTTC.